This TCR beta chain is drawn from a study of neurological immune-mediated disorders. From the 5' RACE reads, TCRdb called clonotypes with MiXCR, one entry per CDR3 protein. The sample includes more than 40,000 distinct CDR3 sequences, 10% to 15% of them seen just once. This clonotype was counted ten times or more. CDR3 length: 14 residues. The ends lost 1 base at V and 2 bases at J; junction bases unmatched: 2. Germline CDR1 reads SGHRS; CDR2 reads YFSETQ. Specified time point: longitudinal time-point 3. The rearrangement links TRBV5-1 to TRBJ1-2; 7 nucleotides align to TRBD1. This TCR was sampled from a male donor with HTLV-1-associated myelopathy (HAM/TSP). Sequenced sample: PBMCs. The CDR3 region is CASSLMTGNYGYTF. CDR3 sequence (DNA): TGCGCCAGCAGCTTGATGACAGGGAACTATGGCTACACCTTC.